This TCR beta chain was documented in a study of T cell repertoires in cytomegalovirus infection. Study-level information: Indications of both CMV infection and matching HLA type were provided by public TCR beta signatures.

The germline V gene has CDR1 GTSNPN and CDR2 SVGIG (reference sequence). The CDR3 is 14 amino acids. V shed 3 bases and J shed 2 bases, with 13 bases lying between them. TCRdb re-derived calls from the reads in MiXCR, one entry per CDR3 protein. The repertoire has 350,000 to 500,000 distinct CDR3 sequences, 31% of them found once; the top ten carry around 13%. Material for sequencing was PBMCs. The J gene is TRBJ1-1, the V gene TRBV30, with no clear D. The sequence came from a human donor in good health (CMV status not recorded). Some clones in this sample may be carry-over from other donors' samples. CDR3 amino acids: CAWSRWTGNTEAFF. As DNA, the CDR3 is TGTGCCTGGAGCCGCTGGACGGGCAACACTGAAGCTTTCTTT.